Listed here are 25 T cell receptor beta chains from one sample, sequenced in a study of CD8 T cells in ankylosing spondylitis (dated by TCRdb to 2017 to 2019). Their antigens are not known. What the study reported, not specific to this receptor: Blood from ankylosing spondylitis patients appeared to be characterized by a TCR beta motif made up of several highly homologous amino acid variants.

Preparation of the library involved 5' RACE. This sample was sequenced with an Illumina HiSeq 2500. TCRdb reworked the public reads: Q25 trimming with fastp, MiXCR clone assembly, productive beta chains retained. Each CDR3 protein appears once, grouped with its most common genes and DNA. The sample contains approximately 400,000 distinct CDR3 sequences, over 15% of them found a single time. About 0.94% of the sample comes from the top ten. Specimen: blood, either unsorted or a sorted T cell fraction (not recorded which). The receptors were sampled from a male donor with ankylosing spondylitis.

The chain is built from TRBV4-1 and TRBJ1-4; no definite D call. The CDR3 runs to 15 residues. The germline gives CDR1 MGHRA, CDR2 YSYEKL. V lost 1 base and J 5 bases, leaving 11 bases between the germline ends. The CDR3 nucleotides read TGCGCCAGCAGCCAAGGGCTCAGAGAAAATGAAAAACTGTTTTTT. Translating gives CASSQGLRENEKLFF.

This clonotype was counted at least ten times. The V gene is TRBV27, the J gene TRBJ2-7; 8 bases fit TRBD1. The V gene's germline CDR1 is MNHEY and CDR2 SMNVEV (reference sequence). The CDR3 loop spans 13 amino acids. The V gene end was trimmed by 5 bases and the J gene end by 2 bases; junction bases not matched to a gene: 2. The CDR3 DNA reads TGTGCCAGCAGTCGACAGGGGCCCTACGAGCAGTACTTC. Protein: CASSRQGPYEQYF.

This chain uses TRBV5-1 with TRBJ2-2; D unresolved. Trimming took off 1 base at V and 4 bases at J, with 8 bases between the two ends. CDR1 is SGHRS and CDR2 is YFSETQ in the germline V gene. The CDR3 length is 14 residues. CDR3 sequence: CASSLLSSTGELFF. The CDR3 DNA sequence: TGCGCCAGCAGCTTGCTCAGTTCCACCGGGGAGCTGTTTTTT. The full variable domain, in which reference TRBV5-1 and TRBJ2-2 provide the parts outside the CDR3, is KAGVTQTPRYLIKTRGQQVTLSCSPISGHRSVSWYQQTPGQGLQFLFEYFSETQRNKGNFPGRFSGRQFSNSRSEMNVSTLELGDSALYLCASSLLSSTGELFFGEGSRLTVL.

The CDR3, as DNA: TGTGCCTGGAAGGAGGGTTACACTGAAGCTTTCTTT. This translates into CAWKEGYTEAFF. The chain couples TRBV30 to TRBJ1-1; D uncertain. CDR3 length equals 12 residues. Germline values: CDR1 GTSNPN, CDR2 SVGIG (reference sequence). V shed 4 bases and J shed 3 bases, with 9 bases lying between them.

In its sample, this clonotype was seen many times. The genes are TRBV7-2 and TRBJ2-1; TRBD1 aligns across 8 bases. The junction had 9 bases not matched to a gene; V was cut back by 5 bases and J by 9 bases. The CDR3 totals 14 residues. In germline, CDR1 is SGHTA, CDR2 FQGNSA. In nucleotides, the CDR3 is TGTGCCAGCAGCCAAGGGACAGGAGGGAGTGAGCAGTTCTTC. The encoded protein is CASSQGTGGSEQFF. The whole variable domain, filled in from reference TRBV7-2 and TRBJ2-1, reads GAGVSQSPSNKVTEKGKDVELRCDPISGHTALYWYRQSLGQGLEFLIYFQGNSAPDKSGLPSDRFSAERTGGSVSTLTIQRTQQEDSAVYLCASSQGTGGSEQFFGPGTRLTVL.

This clonotype was seen only a few times. The gene calls are TRBV11-2 and TRBJ2-7; perhaps TRBD1 as D (6 bases). V dropped 2 bases and J dropped 1 base, with 24 bases sitting between them. Germline CDR1 reads SGHAT; CDR2 reads FQNNGV. The CDR3 contains 19 residues. CDR3 sequence: CASSLFGLVGDISSYEQYF. DNA of the CDR3: TGTGCCAGCAGCTTATTTGGTCTGGTCGGGGACATAAGTTCCTACGAGCAGTACTTC.

The chain uses TRBV5-5 and TRBJ2-7, with 11 positions matching TRBD2. Losses at the gene ends were 4 bases for V and 2 bases for J; bases not matched to a gene: 11. Germline values: CDR1 SGHKS, CDR2 YYEKEE (reference sequence). The CDR3 has 17 residues. CDR3 sequence reads: CASSPSIAGGTAYEQYF. The CDR3 nucleotides are TGTGCCAGCAGCCCTTCCATAGCGGGGGGGACGGCCTACGAGCAGTACTTC.

The chain uses TRBV12-3 or TRBV12-4 and TRBJ1-3, with unresolved D. Trimming took off 6 bases at V and 0 bases at J, with 21 bases between the two ends. This CDR3 has 18 residues. CDR3 region: CASSLTDLFMRSGNTIYF. In DNA form, the CDR3 reads TGTGCCAGCAGCCTCACCGACTTGTTTATGCGCTCTGGAAACACCATATATTTT.

This clonotype was picked up a small number of times. The rearrangement links TRBV12-3 or TRBV12-4 to TRBJ2-1, with 7 bases identical to TRBD2. CDR3 length: 15 residues. V dropped 6 bases and J dropped 9; count of bases not matched to a gene: 14. CDR3 protein: CASSTTWTSLVEQFF. The CDR3 DNA follows: TGTGCCAGCAGCACTACCTGGACTAGTCTCGTTGAGCAGTTCTTC.

This clonotype was observed a few times. The rearrangement joins TRBV7-3 to TRBJ2-1; 7 bases align to TRBD2. The V segment lost 1 base and the J segment 8 bases; nucleotides outside the gene matches: 2. Germline loops: CDR1 SGHTA, CDR2 FQGTGA. CDR3 length equals 13 residues. The CDR3 DNA sequence: TGTGCCAGCAGCTTAAGTGGACTAGATGAGCAGTTCTTC. Amino acids: CASSLSGLDEQFF.

This clonotype was counted a few times. The chain combines TRBV6-1 with TRBJ1-2; D is perhaps TRBD1 (6 bases). V lost 7 bases and J 2 bases, leaving 17 bases between the germline ends. Germline assignment: CDR1 MNHNS and CDR2 SASEGT. This CDR3 has 15 amino acids. The CDR3 loop reads CASTPGLGGNYGYTF. CDR3 DNA sequence: TGTGCCAGCACCCCCGGCTTAGGGGGAAACTATGGCTACACCTTC.

V usage is TRBV5-1 and J usage is TRBJ2-7; maybe TRBD2 (6 bases). There are 15 residues in the CDR3. V dropped 0 bases and J dropped 7 bases, with 17 bases sitting between them. Germline V gene sequence: CDR1 SGHRS, CDR2 YFSETQ. The CDR3 protein is CASSLAAGGRGEQYF. The CDR3 DNA reads TGCGCCAGCAGCTTGGCGGCAGGAGGGCGTGGAGAGCAGTACTTC.

This clonotype was found many times. The CDR3 loop reads CASSQSDRATF. Written as DNA, the CDR3 is TGTGCCAGCAGCCAATCCGACAGGGCCACCTTC. The rearrangement links TRBV3-1 to TRBJ1-2, with TRBD1 identical over 7 bases. There are 11 residues in the CDR3. Germline CDR1 is LGHDT and CDR2 is YNNKEL (reference sequence). J gave up 13 bases and V 2 bases, and 4 bases lay outside the gene matches.

The gene calls are TRBV11-2 and TRBJ2-2; possible D gene TRBD1, 6 bases. This CDR3 is 17 amino acids long. Germline lookup yields CDR1 SGHAT and CDR2 FQNNGV. The V and J ends lost 5 bases and 3 bases respectively, with 19 bases between them. The CDR3 DNA follows: TGTGCCAGCAGCCCCCGATGGGGTAAGGGGGACACCGGGGAGCTGTTTTTT. Its translation is CASSPRWGKGDTGELFF.

A single count supports this clonotype. The gene calls are TRBV12-3 or TRBV12-4 and TRBJ2-1; D may be TRBD2 (6 bases). The V end lost 5 bases, the J end lost 4 bases, and 15 bases lay between the germline ends. The CDR3 loop spans 15 amino acids. Here the CDR3 DNA reads TGTGCCAGCAGTCTTCAACAGGCGGGGTACAATGAGCAGTTCTTC. It encodes CASSLQQAGYNEQFF.

This clonotype was seen a few times. The CDR3: CASSLAPGGYQETQYF. CDR3 in DNA: TGTGCCAGCAGCTTAGCGCCGGGAGGGTACCAAGAGACCCAGTACTTC. The rearrangement uses TRBV7-9 and TRBJ2-5; 8 nucleotides align to TRBD2. The CDR3 length is 16 residues. CDR1 and CDR2 from the germline V gene are SEHNR and FQNEAQ (reference sequence). V shed 0 bases and J 0 bases; nucleotides not matched to a gene: 3.

This clonotype was detected a few times. The V gene is TRBV20-1, the J gene TRBJ2-5; a possible D gene is TRBD1 (5 bases). Germline loops: CDR1 DFQATT, CDR2 SNEGSKA (reference sequence). This CDR3 spans 12 amino acids. V was shortened by 6 bases and J by 0 bases, with 8 bases between the two germline ends. The CDR3 sequence is CSADSNQETQYF. CDR3 sequence (DNA): TGCAGTGCCGACAGTAACCAAGAGACCCAGTACTTC.

This clonotype was detected a few times. The rearrangement uses TRBV29-1 and TRBJ1-2; 8 bases align to TRBD1. V lost 0 bases to trimming and J lost 8 bases; unmatched junction nucleotides: 2. The CDR3 loop spans 12 amino acids. Germline V CDR1 and CDR2: SQVTM, ANQGSEA. The CDR3 coding sequence is TGCAGCGTTGAAGACAGGGGGCAAGGCTACACCTTC. It specifies CSVEDRGQGYTF.

This chain links TRBV6-5 with TRBJ2-5; no firm D call. This CDR3 region has 15 residues. CDR1 is MNHEY, CDR2 SVGAGI, per germline. Trimming took off 0 bases at V and 1 base at J, with 9 bases between the two ends. The CDR3 region is CASSYSTQFQETQYF. The CDR3 nucleotides are TGTGCCAGCAGTTACTCGACTCAGTTCCAAGAGACCCAGTACTTC.

At least ten counts were recorded for this clonotype. V is TRBV12-3 or TRBV12-4 and J is TRBJ1-1; perhaps TRBD1 as D (6 bases). The V end lost 3 bases, the J end lost 1 base, and 12 bases lay between the germline ends. The CDR3 covers 15 residues. CDR3 DNA sequence: TGTGCCAGCAGTTTCAGGGGAGGAACGAACACTGAAGCTTTCTTT. Its translation: CASSFRGGTNTEAFF.

This clonotype was observed a handful of times. The chain is built from TRBV25-1 and TRBJ2-7; D not certain. Per germline, CDR1 MGHDK and CDR2 SYGVNS. Trimming left V 2 bases short and J 3 bases short, with 14 bases between. The CDR3 spans 15 residues. The CDR3 sequence is CASSEIFKGNYEQYF. As DNA, the CDR3 is TGTGCCAGCAGTGAAATCTTTAAAGGCAACTACGAGCAGTACTTC.

The chain uses TRBV20-1 and TRBJ2-1; D is perhaps TRBD1 or TRBD2 (5 bases each). This CDR3 spans 13 amino acids. Germline-derived CDR1 and CDR2 are DFQATT and SNEGSKA (reference sequence). The ends were cut back, 6 bases at V and 1 base at J, with 10 bases in the middle. The chain's CDR3 is CSARDRSYNEQFF. The CDR3 coding sequence is TGCAGTGCCCGGGACCGATCCTACAATGAGCAGTTCTTC.

This chain connects TRBV27 to TRBJ2-7, with TRBD1 identical over 12 bases. Germline V gene sequence: CDR1 MNHEY, CDR2 SMNVEV (reference sequence). The V segment lost 9 bases and the J segment 5 bases; nucleotides outside the gene matches: 17. The CDR3 consists of 17 residues. The CDR3 loop reads CASRIPGQGAGWNEQYF. The DNA for the CDR3 is TGTGCCAGTAGAATCCCGGGACAGGGGGCTGGATGGAACGAGCAGTACTTC.

This clonotype has a handful of counts. The genes are TRBV3-1 and TRBJ1-5, with 11 bases lining up with TRBD1. Germline values: CDR1 LGHDT, CDR2 YNNKEL (reference sequence). This CDR3 spans 17 amino acids. V was pared by 3 bases and J by 0 bases, with 4 bases of the junction left unmatched. CDR3 sequence (DNA): TGTGCCAGCAGCCAGACCGGGACAGGGGGTAGCAATCAGCCCCAGCATTTT. Residues: CASSQTGTGGSNQPQHF.

The chain joins TRBV19 to TRBJ2-3; D perhaps matches TRBD1 (6 bases). CDR3 length: 15 amino acids. The V end was cut by 7 bases, the J end by 2 bases, with 16 bases between. Germline V gives CDR1 LNHDA, CDR2 SQIVND (reference sequence). DNA of the CDR3: TGTGCCAGTACCCCGGAAGGGACACCCACAGATACGCAGTATTTT. Encoded protein: CASTPEGTPTDTQYF.